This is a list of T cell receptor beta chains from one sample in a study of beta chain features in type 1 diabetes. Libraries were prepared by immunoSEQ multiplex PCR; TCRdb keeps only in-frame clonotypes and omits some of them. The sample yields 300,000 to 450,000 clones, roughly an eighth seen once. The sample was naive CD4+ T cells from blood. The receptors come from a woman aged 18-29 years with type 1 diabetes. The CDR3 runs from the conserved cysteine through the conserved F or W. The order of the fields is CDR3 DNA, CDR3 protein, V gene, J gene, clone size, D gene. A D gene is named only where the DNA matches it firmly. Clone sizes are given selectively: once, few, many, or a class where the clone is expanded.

TGCGCCAGCTACGACTCCCCGGGTAGCACAGATACGCAGTATTTT	CASYDSPGSTDTQYF	TRBV5-1	TRBJ2-3	few	.
TGTGCCAGCAGCTTGAATCCCACGAGGGAGACCCAGTACTTC	CASSLNPTRETQYF	TRBV5-4	TRBJ2-5	.	.
TGTGCCAGCAGGGTGGGGGAGGGCCTGTACCAAGAGACCCAGTACTTC	CASRVGEGLYQETQYF	TRBV7-8	TRBJ2-5	.	TRBD2
TGTGCCAGCAGCGTATCCAGCGGATCCTCCAATGAGCAGTTCTTC	CASSVSSGSSNEQFF	TRBV9	TRBJ2-1	few	.
TGTGCCAGCAGTGAAAAGGAGTTGAATGAGCAGTTCTTC	CASSEKELNEQFF	TRBV6-1	TRBJ2-1	.	.
TGTGCCAGCAGCCCGAGGGTAGGCCACGTCGAAAAACTGTTTTTT	CASSPRVGHVEKLFF	TRBV7-9	TRBJ1-4	.	.
TGTGCCAGCAATACTCCAGGGGCCGGGCAGCCCCAGCATTTT	CASNTPGAGQPQHF	TRBV7-2	TRBJ1-5	.	.
TGTGCCAACGCAGACAACCAAGAGACCCAGTACTTC	CANADNQETQYF	TRBV10-3	TRBJ2-5	.	.
TGCGCCAGCAGCATCGACGCGGGCTATCAGCCCCAGCATTTT	CASSIDAGYQPQHF	TRBV5-1	TRBJ1-5	few	.
TGCAGCGGGCGGGACAGATCCTTCCAAGAGACCCAGTACTTC	CSGRDRSFQETQYF	TRBV29-1	TRBJ2-5	.	.
TGCGCCAGCAGCTTGGATTGGGGCGGGAGGGCCCACGAGCAGTACTTC	CASSLDWGGRAHEQYF	TRBV5-1	TRBJ2-7	few	TRBD2
TGTGCCAGCAGCGTAGCGAGCGGGAACTCAGATACGCAGTATTTT	CASSVASGNSDTQYF	TRBV9	TRBJ2-3	.	TRBD2
TGTGCCAGCTCACCACTTGGCGGGAGGGCCGATGAGACCCAGTACTTC	CASSPLGGRADETQYF	TRBV18	TRBJ2-5	.	TRBD2
TGCGCCAGCAGCTTGGGATCCGGACTAGCGGGAGGGCCCCACGAGCAGTACTTC	CASSLGSGLAGGPHEQYF	TRBV5-1	TRBJ2-7	.	TRBD2
TGTGCCAGCAGTTGGAGAACAGGGGGCTATGGCTACACCTTC	CASSWRTGGYGYTF	TRBV27	TRBJ1-2	few	TRBD1
TGTGCCAGCAGCATCCTAGCCGCCGGGGAGCTGTTTTTT	CASSILAAGELFF	TRBV5-6	TRBJ2-2	.	.
TGTGCCGCACTGACTAGCGGGAGTGTCGATGAGCAGTTCTTC	CAALTSGSVDEQFF	TRBV30	TRBJ2-1	.	TRBD2
TGTGCCAGCAGCTTGCCACTTCGCGGAAACACCATATATTTT	CASSLPLRGNTIYF	TRBV5-6	TRBJ1-3	few	.
TGTGCCACCGGCGAAGCGAGGGGGGCCAACGTCCTGACTTTC	CATGEARGANVLTF	TRBV6-6	TRBJ2-6	few	.
TGTGCCAGCAGCCCCCGGACTAGCGGGAGTTCAGATACGCAGTATTTT	CASSPRTSGSSDTQYF	TRBV9	TRBJ2-3	.	TRBD2
TGTGCCAGCAGCTTAGCCGTCACAGGGGAAGAGACCCAGTACTTC	CASSLAVTGEETQYF	TRBV7-9	TRBJ2-5	few	TRBD1
TGTGCCAGCAGCGAACGGACAGGTGGCCCACCAGGCTCTGGGGCCAACGTCCTGACTTTC	CASSERTGGPPGSGANVLTF	TRBV9	TRBJ2-6	.	TRBD1
TGTGCCAGCAGGGGGATGACAGACAGCCGCCGGGAGACCCAGTACTTC	CASRGMTDSRRETQYF	TRBV6-6	TRBJ2-5	few	.
TGTGCCAGCAGCCCAGGGGCGGGGGGGGTCTCCTACAATGAGCAGTTCTTC	CASSPGAGGVSYNEQFF	TRBV5-4	TRBJ2-1	.	TRBD2
TGTGCCAGCAGTAGCGGGAGCTCCTACGAGCAGTACTTC	CASSSGSSYEQYF	TRBV2	TRBJ2-7	few	TRBD2
TGTGCCAGCAGGACAGGGGGGAGGCAGCCCCAGCATTTT	CASRTGGRQPQHF	TRBV28	TRBJ1-5	.	TRBD1
TGTGCCTGGAGTGTGGGGGGGAAGATAGGGTTGACTTTCTTT	CAWSVGGKIGLTFF	TRBV30	TRBJ1-1	few	.
TGTGCCTGGAGTGACCGGTTCAGGGACATTCAGTACTTC	CAWSDRFRDIQYF	TRBV30	TRBJ2-4	.	.
TGTGCCAGCAGTTACTCGACTGTCTCTGGAAACACCATATATTTT	CASSYSTVSGNTIYF	TRBV6-5	TRBJ1-3	few	.
TGTGCCAGCACCGCCAGCGGATACCTCTACAATGAGCAGTTCTTC	CASTASGYLYNEQFF	TRBV7-9	TRBJ2-1	few	.
TGTGCCAGCAGCTTTGGGCTAGCGGGTGAGCAGTTCTTC	CASSFGLAGEQFF	TRBV11-2	TRBJ2-1	few	TRBD2
TGTGCCAGCAGTTCCGGGGGGATGAACACTGAAGCTTTCTTT	CASSSGGMNTEAFF	TRBV28	TRBJ1-1	few	.
TGCGCCAGCAGCTTGGGTCAGGGGGCAATTAAGGAGACCCAGTACTTC	CASSLGQGAIKETQYF	TRBV5-1	TRBJ2-5	.	TRBD1
TGTGCCAGCAGCTCCCGGGACAGAGAGACCCAGTACTTC	CASSSRDRETQYF	TRBV11-2	TRBJ2-5	.	TRBD1
TGTGCCAGCAGCTTAGTGTTGACTACATCCTCCTACAATGAGCAGTTCTTC	CASSLVLTTSSYNEQFF	TRBV7-9	TRBJ2-1	.	.
TGCGCCAGCAGCCAAGATTTTGGGGGCTCCAGGAATGAAAAACTGTTTTTT	CASSQDFGGSRNEKLFF	TRBV4-3	TRBJ1-4	.	.
TGCGCCAGCAGCCAAGATCAGGCCTACGAGCAGTACTTC	CASSQDQAYEQYF	TRBV4-3	TRBJ2-7	.	.
TGTGCCAGCAGCCTAGTACTCATCAGGCGTCGCACAGATACGCAGTATTTT	CASSLVLIRRRTDTQYF	TRBV11-2	TRBJ2-3	few	.
TGCGCCAGCAGCCAAGGCGTAGGGACAGGGGGCTTCGGGGAGCAGTTCTTC	CASSQGVGTGGFGEQFF	TRBV4-3	TRBJ2-1	.	TRBD1
TGTGCCAGCTCACCACCTGGGACAGGGGGGTACGAGCAGTACTTC	CASSPPGTGGYEQYF	TRBV18	TRBJ2-7	few	TRBD1
TGTGCCAGCAGTGACCCGTACCGGGACAGGGGGAATGGCTACACCTTC	CASSDPYRDRGNGYTF	TRBV6-1	TRBJ1-2	.	TRBD1
TGTGCCAGCATTATAGCGGGAGGCAATGAGCAGTTCTTC	CASIIAGGNEQFF	TRBV6-5	TRBJ2-1	few	TRBD2
TGTGCCAGCTCACCACGCCCAGAGAACACTGAAGCTTTCTTT	CASSPRPENTEAFF	TRBV18	TRBJ1-1	.	.
TGCAGCGCTGGACTGAGCACAGATACGCAGTATTTT	CSAGLSTDTQYF	TRBV29-1	TRBJ2-3	.	.
TGTGCCAGCAGCTTAACTAGCGGGAGACCCTACGAGCAGTACTTC	CASSLTSGRPYEQYF	TRBV7-9	TRBJ2-7	once	TRBD2
TGCGCCAGCAGCGAGGGGACAGGGAACGGGGAGCTGTTTTTT	CASSEGTGNGELFF	TRBV5-1	TRBJ2-2	.	TRBD1
TGTGCCAGCACCCCGACTAGCGGGGGGAATGAGCAGTTCTTC	CASTPTSGGNEQFF	TRBV14	TRBJ2-1	.	TRBD2
TGTGCCAGCAGCCAAGAATGGAGGGATACGCAGTATTTT	CASSQEWRDTQYF	TRBV14	TRBJ2-3	few	.
TGTGCCACCAACCGAGGACTAGCGGGAGATACGACCTACGAGCAGTACTTC	CATNRGLAGDTTYEQYF	TRBV10-3	TRBJ2-7	.	TRBD2
TGCGCCAGCAGCCCTAACCAGAACACTGAAGCTTTCTTT	CASSPNQNTEAFF	TRBV5-1	TRBJ1-1	few	.
TGCGCCAGCAGCTACAGGGTGGAGTACGAGCAGTACTTC	CASSYRVEYEQYF	TRBV5-1	TRBJ2-7	few	.
TGTGCCAGCAGCTACCGGGGGACTGAAGCTTTCTTT	CASSYRGTEAFF	TRBV5-4	TRBJ1-1	few	.
TGTGCCAGCAGCTTAGACCCAGTCTCCTACGAGCAGTACTTC	CASSLDPVSYEQYF	TRBV7-8	TRBJ2-7	few	.
TGCGCCAGCAGCTGGGCCATTGGTGGCACTGAAGCTTTCTTT	CASSWAIGGTEAFF	TRBV5-1	TRBJ1-1	few	.
TGTGCCAGCAGTTACTCAGGACAGGGGCGGACCTACGAGCAGTACTTC	CASSYSGQGRTYEQYF	TRBV6-5	TRBJ2-7	few	TRBD1
TGTGCCAGCAGTGATCGAGAGACCCAGTACTTC	CASSDRETQYF	TRBV2	TRBJ2-5	.	.
TGTGCCAGCAGTTCCGTCCAGCCCCAGCATTTT	CASSSVQPQHF	TRBV28	TRBJ1-5	.	.
TGTGCCAGCAGCTTAGGTACCGACAGCTATGAAGCTTTCTTT	CASSLGTDSYEAFF	TRBV7-2	TRBJ1-1	few	.
TGTGCCAGCAGCCAAGATCTGCAGAGGCGGAACATTCAGTACTTC	CASSQDLQRRNIQYF	TRBV14	TRBJ2-4	.	.